This T cell receptor (beta chain) was recorded in a study of human T cells and chemical hapten exposure. Time point given: healthy volunteer bleed at 2 weeks. The study extracted total RNA from unfractionated whole blood. The library labeled individual cDNA molecules by adding unique molecular identifiers to them. One entry per CDR3 protein results from TCRdb running MiXCR on the RACE reads. The data hold about 46,000 distinct CDR3 sequences, with around 4.5% observed a single time. Germline CDR1 MNHNS, CDR2 SASEGT. The CDR3 covers 15 residues. V lost 8 bases and J lost 10, with 24 bases in between. In the case of this clonotype: Antigen unknown.

Whole-study results and caveats: Unchanged with DPC sensitization were TCRs above 1 in 1000 frequency.

Material for sequencing was whole blood. This receptor was taken from a female donor in good health. Some clones in this sample may be carry-over from other donors' samples. V and J are TRBV6-1 and TRBJ2-1, with D possibly being TRBD1 (5 bases). The CDR3 protein is CASPGPRVSEREQFF. CDR3 DNA sequence: TGTGCCAGCCCCGGACCCAGGGTATCAGAACGGGAGCAGTTCTTC.